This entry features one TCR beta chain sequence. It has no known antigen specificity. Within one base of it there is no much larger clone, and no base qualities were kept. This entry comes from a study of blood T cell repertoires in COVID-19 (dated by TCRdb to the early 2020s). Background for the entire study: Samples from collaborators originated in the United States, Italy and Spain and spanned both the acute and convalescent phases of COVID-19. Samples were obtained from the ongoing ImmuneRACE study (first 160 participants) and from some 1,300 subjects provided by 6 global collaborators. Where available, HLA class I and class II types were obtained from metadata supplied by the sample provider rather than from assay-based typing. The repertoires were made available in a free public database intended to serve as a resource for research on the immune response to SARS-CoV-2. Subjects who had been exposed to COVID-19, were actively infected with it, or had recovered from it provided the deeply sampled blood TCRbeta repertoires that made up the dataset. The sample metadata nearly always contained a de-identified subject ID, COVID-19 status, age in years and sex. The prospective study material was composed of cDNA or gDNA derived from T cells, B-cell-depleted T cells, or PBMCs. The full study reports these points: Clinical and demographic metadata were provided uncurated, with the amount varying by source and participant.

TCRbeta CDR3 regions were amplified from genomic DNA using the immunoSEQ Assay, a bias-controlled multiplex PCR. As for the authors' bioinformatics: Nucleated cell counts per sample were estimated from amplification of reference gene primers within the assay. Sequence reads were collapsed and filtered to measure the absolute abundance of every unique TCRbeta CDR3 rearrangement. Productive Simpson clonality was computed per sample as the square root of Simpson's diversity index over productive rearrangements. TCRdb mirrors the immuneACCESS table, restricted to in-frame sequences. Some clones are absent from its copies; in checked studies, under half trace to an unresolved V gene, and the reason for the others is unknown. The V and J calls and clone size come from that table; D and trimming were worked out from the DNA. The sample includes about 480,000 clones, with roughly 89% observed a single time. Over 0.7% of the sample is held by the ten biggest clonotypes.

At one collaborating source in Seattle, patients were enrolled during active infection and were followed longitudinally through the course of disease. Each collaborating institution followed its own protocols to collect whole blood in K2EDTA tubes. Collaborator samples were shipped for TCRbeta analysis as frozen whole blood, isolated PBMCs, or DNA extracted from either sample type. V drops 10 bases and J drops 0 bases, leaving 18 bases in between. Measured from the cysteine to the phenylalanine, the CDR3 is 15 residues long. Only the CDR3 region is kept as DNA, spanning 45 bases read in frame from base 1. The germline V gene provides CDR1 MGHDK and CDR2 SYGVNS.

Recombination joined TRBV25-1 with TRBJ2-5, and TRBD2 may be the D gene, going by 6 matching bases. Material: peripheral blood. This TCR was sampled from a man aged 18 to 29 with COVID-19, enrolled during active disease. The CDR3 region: CATWDRDSYQETQYF. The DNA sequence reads TGTGCCACCTGGGACCGGGACTCCTACCAAGAGACCCAGTACTTC.